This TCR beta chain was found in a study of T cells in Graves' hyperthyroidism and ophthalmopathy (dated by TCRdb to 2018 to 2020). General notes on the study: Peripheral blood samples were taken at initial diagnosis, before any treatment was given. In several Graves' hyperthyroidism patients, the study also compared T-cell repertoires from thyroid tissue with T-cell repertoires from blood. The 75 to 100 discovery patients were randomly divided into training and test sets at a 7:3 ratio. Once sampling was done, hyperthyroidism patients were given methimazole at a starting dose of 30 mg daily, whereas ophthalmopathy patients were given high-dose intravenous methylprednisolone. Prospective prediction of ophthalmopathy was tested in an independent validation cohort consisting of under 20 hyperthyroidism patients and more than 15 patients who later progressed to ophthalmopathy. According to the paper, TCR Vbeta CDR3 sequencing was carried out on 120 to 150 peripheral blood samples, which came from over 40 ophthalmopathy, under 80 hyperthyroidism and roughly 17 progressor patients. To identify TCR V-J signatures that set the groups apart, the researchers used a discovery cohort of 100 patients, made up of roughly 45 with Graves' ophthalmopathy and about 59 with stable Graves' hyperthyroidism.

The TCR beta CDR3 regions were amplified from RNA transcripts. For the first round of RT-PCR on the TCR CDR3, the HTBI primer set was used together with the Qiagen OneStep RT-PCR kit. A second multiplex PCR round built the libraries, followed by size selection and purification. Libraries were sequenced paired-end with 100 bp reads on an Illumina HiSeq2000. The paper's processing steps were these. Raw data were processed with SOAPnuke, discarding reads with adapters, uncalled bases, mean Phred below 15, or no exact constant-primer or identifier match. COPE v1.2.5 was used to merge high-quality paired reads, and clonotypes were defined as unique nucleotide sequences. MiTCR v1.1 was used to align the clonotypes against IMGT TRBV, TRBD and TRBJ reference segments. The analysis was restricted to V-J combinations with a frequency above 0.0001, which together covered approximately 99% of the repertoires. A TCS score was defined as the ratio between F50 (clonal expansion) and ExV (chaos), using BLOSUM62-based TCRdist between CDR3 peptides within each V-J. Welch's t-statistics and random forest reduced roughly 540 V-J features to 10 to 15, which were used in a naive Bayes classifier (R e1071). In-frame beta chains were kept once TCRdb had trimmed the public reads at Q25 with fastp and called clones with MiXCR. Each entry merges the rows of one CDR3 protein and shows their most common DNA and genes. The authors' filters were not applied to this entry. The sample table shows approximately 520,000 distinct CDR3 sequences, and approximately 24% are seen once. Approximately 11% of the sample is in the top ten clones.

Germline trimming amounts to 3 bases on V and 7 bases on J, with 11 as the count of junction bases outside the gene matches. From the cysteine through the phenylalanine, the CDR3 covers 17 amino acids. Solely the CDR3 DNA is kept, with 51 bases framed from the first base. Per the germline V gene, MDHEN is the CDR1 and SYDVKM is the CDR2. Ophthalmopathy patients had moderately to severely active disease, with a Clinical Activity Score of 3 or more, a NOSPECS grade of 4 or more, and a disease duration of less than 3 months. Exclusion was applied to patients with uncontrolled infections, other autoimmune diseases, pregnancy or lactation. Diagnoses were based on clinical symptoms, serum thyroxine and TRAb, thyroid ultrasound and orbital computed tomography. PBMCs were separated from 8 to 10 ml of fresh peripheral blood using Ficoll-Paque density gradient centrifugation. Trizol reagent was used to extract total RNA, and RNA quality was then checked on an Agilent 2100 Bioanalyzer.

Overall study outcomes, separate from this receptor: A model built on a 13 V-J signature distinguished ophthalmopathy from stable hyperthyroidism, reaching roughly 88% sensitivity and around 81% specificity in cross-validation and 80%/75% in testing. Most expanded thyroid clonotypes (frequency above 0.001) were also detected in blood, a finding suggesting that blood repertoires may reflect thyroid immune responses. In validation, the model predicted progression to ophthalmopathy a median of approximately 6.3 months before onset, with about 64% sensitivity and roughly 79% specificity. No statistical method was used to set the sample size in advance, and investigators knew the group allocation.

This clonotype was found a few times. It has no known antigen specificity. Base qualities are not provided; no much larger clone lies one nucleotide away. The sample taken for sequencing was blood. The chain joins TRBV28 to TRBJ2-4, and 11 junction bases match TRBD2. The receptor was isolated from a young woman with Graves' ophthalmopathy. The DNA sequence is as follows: TGTGCCAGCAGTTTCTCGCTAGCGGGAGGAGATAGGAACATTCAGTACTTC. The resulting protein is CASSFSLAGGDRNIQYF.